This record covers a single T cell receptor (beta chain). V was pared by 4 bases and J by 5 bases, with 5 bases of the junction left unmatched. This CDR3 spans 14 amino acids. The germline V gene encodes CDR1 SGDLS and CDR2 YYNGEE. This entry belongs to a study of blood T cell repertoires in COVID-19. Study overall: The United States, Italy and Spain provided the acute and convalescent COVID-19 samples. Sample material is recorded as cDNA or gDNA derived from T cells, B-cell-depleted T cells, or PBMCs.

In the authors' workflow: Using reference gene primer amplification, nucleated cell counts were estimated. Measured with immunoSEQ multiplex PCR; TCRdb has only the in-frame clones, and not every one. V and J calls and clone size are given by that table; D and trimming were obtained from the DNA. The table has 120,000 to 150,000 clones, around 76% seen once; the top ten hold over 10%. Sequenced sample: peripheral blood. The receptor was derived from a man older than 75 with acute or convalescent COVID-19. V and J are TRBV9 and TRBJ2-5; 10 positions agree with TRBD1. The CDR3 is CASSSGQGFETQYF. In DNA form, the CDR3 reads TGTGCCAGCAGCTCGGGACAGGGGTTTGAGACCCAGTACTTC.